This is a list of T cell receptor beta chains from one sample in a study of CD8+CD57+ T cells in acquired aplastic anemia. TCRdb reprocessed the reads with MiXCR, giving one entry per CDR3 protein. Of about 190,000 distinct CDR3 sequences listed, roughly half are singletons. Sequenced: sorted CD4+, CD8+, or CD8+CD57+ T cells (not recorded which) from PBMCs. Every receptor here comes from a human donor in good health, serving as a control. Both conserved end residues are part of each CDR3. The order of the fields is CDR3 protein, J gene, V gene.

CDR3: CASSLSGGPGETQYF
J: TRBJ2-5
V: TRBV7-2

CDR3: CASSSKGQGLYEQYF
J: TRBJ2-7
V: TRBV19

CDR3: CASSLDLTGNTEAFF
J: TRBJ1-1
V: TRBV11-3

CDR3: CASQPGQKSEQFF
J: TRBJ2-1
V: TRBV5-1

CDR3: CASSSTQTGTGRSYEQYF
J: TRBJ2-7
V: TRBV5-5

CDR3: CASSPVAVGNQPQHF
J: TRBJ1-5
V: TRBV7-2

CDR3: CASSIAGPSYEQYF
J: TRBJ2-7
V: TRBV7-8

CDR3: CASSFGPEAFF
J: TRBJ1-1
V: TRBV12-3/TRBV12-4

CDR3: CASSELGFENTIYF
J: TRBJ1-3
V: TRBV2

CDR3: CASTGMDLETQYF
J: TRBJ2-5
V: TRBV15

CDR3: CASSFDGLRGAHGYTF
J: TRBJ1-2
V: TRBV7-9

CDR3: CASSLTGTSYTGELFF
J: TRBJ2-2
V: TRBV11-2

CDR3: CASSFQVFYSGNTIYF
J: TRBJ1-3
V: TRBV12-3/TRBV12-4

CDR3: CASSPDRAYGYTF
J: TRBJ1-2
V: TRBV5-1

CDR3: CAITRDRSSNQPQHF
J: TRBJ1-5
V: TRBV10-3

CDR3: CASSLVTPNSPLHF
J: TRBJ1-6
V: TRBV7-2

CDR3: CASSLTIYEQYF
J: TRBJ2-7
V: TRBV12-3/TRBV12-4

CDR3: CGAIQDREVQPQHF
J: TRBJ1-5
V: TRBV20-1

CDR3: CASGPGAGANVLTF
J: TRBJ2-6
V: TRBV19

CDR3: CASSKRSGLADSPLHF
J: TRBJ1-6
V: TRBV7-3

CDR3: CASSQDSAGAFF
J: TRBJ1-1
V: TRBV5-1

CDR3: CASSPRQPRNQPQHF
J: TRBJ1-5
V: TRBV19

CDR3: CASSPRGQTNYGYTF
J: TRBJ1-2
V: TRBV12-3/TRBV12-4

CDR3: CSVQRGSTDTQYF
J: TRBJ2-3
V: TRBV29-1